This entry lists 14 T cell receptor beta chains sequenced from one sample in a study of T cells in Graves' hyperthyroidism and ophthalmopathy. Template material for amplifying TCR beta CDR3 regions consisted of RNA transcripts. First-round RT-PCR of the TCR CDR3 relied on the HTBI primer set. TCRdb passed the multiplex PCR reads through MiXCR, listing each CDR3 protein once. The sample lists roughly 500,000 distinct CDR3 sequences, about 16% seen once, with about 29% in the top ten. Sequencing used blood. Every receptor here comes from a woman between 25 and 40 years old with Graves' ophthalmopathy.

The table lists this clonotype with a few counts. The chain carries TRBV18 and TRBJ1-5; D not resolved. The germline V gene encodes CDR1 KGHSH and CDR2 LQKENI. V lost 3 bases and J lost 1, with 7 bases in between. The CDR3 contains 14 residues. For the CDR3, the DNA is TGTGCCAGCTCACCCCTCCACAGCAATCAGCCCCAGCATTTT. Its translation is CASSPLHSNQPQHF.

This clonotype was recorded at least ten times. The chain employs TRBV12-3 or TRBV12-4 and TRBJ1-1; D gene ambiguous. The CDR3 spans 13 residues. V was shortened by 7 bases and J by 1 base, with 10 bases between the two germline ends. The CDR3: CASTWTANTEAFF. CDR3 bases: TGTGCCAGCACCTGGACTGCGAACACTGAAGCTTTCTTT.

Comment on this clonotype: Since a much larger clone is just one base distant, this may be a read error. The CDR3 does not end in the conserved phenylalanine or tryptophan, so this is likely a read error. The gene calls are TRBV18 and TRBJ2-7; D is possibly TRBD2 (6 bases). Looked up from germline, CDR1 is KGHSH and CDR2 is LQKENI. Deletions cut 6 bases from V and 1 base from J, with 16 bases between. The CDR3 length is 15 residues. The CDR3 sequence: CASSADYPRSYEQYL. Written as DNA, the CDR3 is TGTGCCAGCTCTGCGGACTACCCGAGGTCCTACGAGCAGTACCTC.

This clonotype showed up just a few times. The chain couples TRBV9 to TRBJ2-5; possible D gene TRBD2, 6 bases. From germline, CDR1 is SGDLS and CDR2 YYNGEE. The CDR3 contains 15 residues. The ends were cut back, 10 bases at V and 5 bases at J, with 24 bases in the middle. This CDR3 is CAGPRGRREMETQYF. The CDR3 coding sequence is TGTGCCGGACCACGAGGCCGTCGGGAGATGGAGACCCAGTACTTC.

The chain is built from TRBV15 and TRBJ2-5; 11 bases line up with TRBD2. The CDR3 has 14 amino acids. Germline values: CDR1 LNHNV, CDR2 YYDKDF (reference sequence). Trimming at V came to 9 bases and at J to 1 base, leaving 4 bases not matched to a gene. The CDR3 spells CATGLAGLQETQYF. The CDR3 DNA sequence: TGTGCCACAGGACTAGCGGGCCTCCAAGAGACCCAGTACTTC.

This clonotype was observed once. A read error may be the cause here, since a much bigger clone is one base away. This rearrangement joins TRBV7-2 to TRBJ1-2; D is uncertain. CDR1 is SGHTA and CDR2 is FQGNSA in the germline V gene. The CDR3 consists of 11 residues. The CDR3 coding sequence is TGTGCCAGCTCCCTCGCACAAGGCTGCACCTTC. Encoded protein: CASSLAQGCTF.

The sample holds many counts of this clonotype. This chain joins TRBV28 and TRBJ2-3; 11 nucleotides agree with TRBD2. The trim removed 7 bases at V and 3 bases at J, leaving 9 bases unmatched. Germline assignment: CDR1 MDHEN and CDR2 SYDVKM. This CDR3 region has 16 residues. The CDR3 region has the DNA TGTGCCAGCAACCTGGTGGGACTAGCGGCTACAGATACGCAGTATTTT. Translated, it gives CASNLVGLAATDTQYF. The entire variable domain, with the rest obtained from reference TRBV28 and TRBJ2-3, is as follows: DVKVTQSSRYLVKRTGEKVFLECVQDMDHENMFWYRQDPGLGLRLIYFSYDVKMKEKGDIPEGYSVSREKKERFSLILESASTNQTSMYLCASNLVGLAATDTQYFGPGTRLTVL.

The chain has TRBV25-1 and TRBJ1-4; D ambiguous. Trimming left V 8 bases short and J 7 bases short, with 11 bases between. The CDR3 runs 12 residues. The germline V gene has CDR1 MGHDK and CDR2 SYGVNS. The CDR3 DNA follows: TGTGCCAGCGCCCTGGGCTCTGAAAAACTGTTTTTT. Its translation: CASALGSEKLFF.

V usage is TRBV6-1 and J usage is TRBJ2-5; D might be TRBD2 (5 bases). Germline CDR1 and CDR2: MNHNS and SASEGT. V shed 8 bases and J shed 3 bases, with 13 bases lying between them. The CDR3 runs 13 residues. CDR3 in amino acids: CASQDFGEETQYF. The CDR3 DNA sequence: TGTGCCAGCCAGGACTTCGGCGAAGAGACCCAGTACTTC.

The chain is built from TRBV11-2 and TRBJ2-2; D call uncertain. Germline values: CDR1 SGHAT, CDR2 FQNNGV. This CDR3 spans 13 amino acids. Trimming removed 0 bases from V and 7 bases from J, with 6 bases in between. This chain's CDR3 is CASSLDLIGELFF. The CDR3 DNA sequence: TGTGCCAGCAGCTTAGATCTAATCGGGGAGCTGTTTTTT.

This clonotype was picked up many times. The genes are TRBV18 and TRBJ2-3; D is unresolved. Looked up from germline, CDR1 is KGHSH and CDR2 is LQKENI. V was shortened by 1 base and J by 2 bases, with 13 bases between the two germline ends. The CDR3 has 16 amino acids. CDR3 bases: TGTGCCAGCTCACCACTCAGTCCGGGTCTCACAGATACGCAGTATTTT. This sequence encodes CASSPLSPGLTDTQYF.

There are many counts of this clonotype. The chain uses TRBV20-1 and TRBJ1-6; 7 nucleotides align to TRBD1. The germline gives CDR1 DFQATT, CDR2 SNEGSKA (reference sequence). The CDR3 extends over 14 amino acids. J gave up 9 bases and V 3 bases, and 8 bases lay outside the gene matches. This CDR3 reads CSARAGQRGSPLHF. The CDR3 DNA is TGCAGTGCTAGGGCGGGACAGAGGGGTTCACCCCTCCACTTT.

This clonotype was found a few times. CDR3 coding DNA: TGCAGTGCTAGAAGGAACACAGATACGCAGTATTTT. Its protein is CSARRNTDTQYF. The V and J genes are TRBV20-1 and TRBJ2-3; D call uncertain. Germline loops: CDR1 DFQATT, CDR2 SNEGSKA (reference sequence). The CDR3 runs 12 residues. V lost 2 bases and J 2 bases, leaving 5 bases between the germline ends.

The V and J genes are TRBV7-2 and TRBJ2-1, with TRBD2 matching 11 bases. There are 17 residues in the CDR3. Germline CDR1 is SGHTA and CDR2 is FQGNSA. V gave up 3 bases and J gave up 7 bases; unmatched junction bases: 11. The CDR3 bases are TGTGCCAGCAGCTTGGCCCTAACTAGCGGGAGTAGTAATGAGCAGTTCTTC. Translating it yields CASSLALTSGSSNEQFF.